This T cell receptor (beta chain) emerged from a study of response to subunit inactivated influenza vaccine. One entry per CDR3 protein results from TCRdb running MiXCR on the RT-PCR reads. The data contain around 750,000 distinct CDR3 sequences, 21% of them seen just once; the ten biggest clones take up 10% to 13%. CDR3 size: 14 residues. The V gene's germline CDR1 is DFQATT and CDR2 SNEGSKA (reference sequence). V was clipped by 6 bases and J by 0 bases, with 12 bases between them. This chain connects TRBV20-1 to TRBJ2-4; D uncertain. Sequencing was performed on PBMCs from blood, taken approximately 5 days after vaccination. This TCR was recovered from a man in his fifties who received an inactivated influenza vaccine. The CDR3 protein is CSARRKVAKNIQYF. Here the CDR3 DNA reads TGCAGTGCCAGGCGTAAAGTAGCCAAAAACATTCAGTACTTC.